A single sample gave rise to the 17 T cell receptor beta chains below, sequenced in a study of post-analysis software for immune sequencing data. Study-level findings and limits: With TRBV5-6, TRBV5-1 and TRBV20-1 included, 5 or 6 TRBV segments were more frequent in patients than in controls.

Presence of unique molecular identifiers characterized the TCR beta cDNA libraries. Using its own MiXCR run on the PCR reads, TCRdb lists one record per CDR3 protein. The sample shows hundreds of thousands of distinct CDR3 sequences, 59% of them seen only once. What these receptors recognize is not known. Input material: blood. The receptors derive from a girl aged 2 to 10 with multiple sclerosis.

The CDR3 reads CSVETTGTRPEQYF. CDR3 nucleotide sequence: TGCAGCGTTGAAACTACCGGGACTAGACCCGAGCAGTACTTC. The V and J genes are TRBV29-1 and TRBJ2-7, with TRBD2 identical over 8 bases. Trimming at V came to 2 bases and at J to 6 bases, leaving 9 bases not matched to a gene. In germline, CDR1 is SQVTM, CDR2 ANQGSEA. This CDR3 comprises 14 residues.

This chain links TRBV29-1 with TRBJ1-2, with TRBD1 identical over 9 bases. Germline lookup yields CDR1 SQVTM and CDR2 ANQGSEA. This CDR3 contains 13 residues. V shed 6 bases, J shed 4 bases, and the junction held 6 bases outside the gene matches. The CDR3 is CSVTGQGTYGYTF. Here the CDR3 DNA reads TGCAGCGTCACCGGACAGGGGACCTATGGCTACACCTTC.

This clonotype was seen a single time. V usage is TRBV4-2 and J usage is TRBJ2-3; 8 bases line up with TRBD2. Germline values: CDR1 LGHNA, CDR2 YNFKEQ. The CDR3 extends over 19 amino acids. V lost 3 bases to trimming and J lost 0 bases; unmatched junction nucleotides: 14. In DNA, the CDR3 is TGTGCCAGCAGCCAGATGAGGGGAGCGGGGGCCCTTAGCACAGATACGCAGTATTTT. It specifies CASSQMRGAGALSTDTQYF.

The V gene is TRBV20-1, the J gene TRBJ2-4; 8 bases are shared with TRBD1. Germline V gene data show CDR1 as DFQATT and CDR2 as SNEGSKA (reference sequence). Unmatched junction bases numbered 12, after V lost 1 base and J lost 7 bases. This CDR3 region has 16 residues. In nucleotides, the CDR3 is TGCAGTGCTAGAGCTGCGCCCGGGACAGGTACCAACATTCAGTACTTC. Its protein product is CSARAAPGTGTNIQYF.

V is TRBV29-1 and J is TRBJ2-1, with D possibly being TRBD1 or TRBD2 (6 bases each). Looked up from germline, CDR1 is SQVTM and CDR2 is ANQGSEA. The CDR3 consists of 14 residues. The V and J ends lost 5 bases and 8 bases respectively, with 19 bases between them. The CDR3 is CSVRSRGLGDEQFF. The CDR3 DNA reads TGCAGCGTTCGGTCCCGGGGGCTAGGTGATGAGCAGTTCTTC.

The chain links TRBV5-5 to TRBJ2-7, with TRBD1 as a possible D gene (6 bases). Per germline, CDR1 SGHKS and CDR2 YYEKEE (reference sequence). Trimming removed 1 base from V and 0 bases from J, with 11 bases in between. This CDR3 contains 15 residues. CDR3 DNA sequence: TGTGCCAGCAGCTTGACAGGGCCGAGCTCCTACGAGCAGTACTTC. Translating gives CASSLTGPSSYEQYF.

This sequence joins TRBV28 and TRBJ2-5; tentative D call: TRBD2 (7 bases). The J call is uncertain, as TRBJ2-7 better fits the DNA end. The V gene's germline CDR1 is MDHEN and CDR2 SYDVKM. This CDR3 has 17 amino acids. The CDR3 protein is CASSLLRGRARGYEQYF. In DNA form, the CDR3 reads TGTGCCAGCAGTTTACTAAGGGGGAGGGCCAGAGGGTACGAGCAGTACTTC.

This clonotype was counted between two and nine times. This chain links TRBV15 with TRBJ1-5, with D possibly being TRBD1 (6 bases). The CDR3 covers 19 residues. CDR1 and CDR2 from the germline V gene are LNHNV and YYDKDF (reference sequence). The V and J ends lost 0 bases and 2 bases respectively, with 20 bases between them. DNA of the CDR3: TGTGCCACCAGCAGAGATCCCAACCATAACAGGGCGGGCAATCAGCCCCAGCATTTT. It specifies CATSRDPNHNRAGNQPQHF.

This chain joins TRBV12-3 or TRBV12-4 and TRBJ1-1, with 8 positions matching TRBD1. With 6 bases clipped from V and 3 bases from J, the junction kept 15 bases outside the gene matches. This CDR3 is 17 amino acids long. The chain's CDR3 is CASSPIIGQGGDTEAFF. CDR3 in DNA: TGTGCCAGCAGCCCAATAATAGGACAGGGTGGAGACACTGAAGCTTTCTTT.

The CDR3: CSVYGGGLVKETQYF. CDR3 sequence (DNA): TGCAGCGTTTACGGGGGAGGGTTGGTCAAAGAGACCCAGTACTTC. The rearrangement uses TRBV29-1 and TRBJ2-5; 7 bases are a match to TRBD2. Unmatched junction bases numbered 12, after V lost 5 bases and J lost 3 bases. The CDR3 runs 15 residues. The germline V gene has CDR1 SQVTM and CDR2 ANQGSEA.

This clonotype showed up just a few times. The chain couples TRBV20-1 to TRBJ2-4, with D unresolved. The CDR3 runs 16 residues. From germline, CDR1 is DFQATT and CDR2 SNEGSKA (reference sequence). Trimming removed 0 bases at V and 0 bases at J, with 12 bases between. DNA for the CDR3: TGCAGTGCTAGAGATCTGGGCAGACTAGCCAAAAACATTCAGTACTTC. It specifies CSARDLGRLAKNIQYF.

V gene TRBV5-1 combines with J gene TRBJ1-2, with 12 bases lining up with TRBD1. The junction had 6 bases not matched to a gene; V was cut back by 4 bases and J by 2 bases. Germline assignment: CDR1 SGHRS and CDR2 YFSETQ. The CDR3 has 16 residues. This chain's CDR3 is CASSPGTGGFNYGYTF. CDR3 nucleotides: TGCGCCAGCAGCCCAGGGACAGGGGGCTTCAACTATGGCTACACCTTC.

The J gene is TRBJ2-2, the V gene TRBV7-2; weak D call: TRBD2 (6 bases). This CDR3 region has 15 residues. The germline CDR1 and CDR2 sequences are SGHTA and FQGNSA. The V and J ends lost 4 bases and 2 bases respectively, with 11 bases between them. DNA of the CDR3: TGTGCCAGCAGCTCGGAGGGAGCCAACACCGGGGAGCTGTTTTTT. Translating gives CASSSEGANTGELFF.

This chain uses TRBV7-9 with TRBJ1-1, with 7 nucleotides matching TRBD1. The CDR3 covers 13 residues. The germline gives CDR1 SEHNR, CDR2 FQNEAQ (reference sequence). Trimming cost V 5 bases and J 7 bases; bases outside gene matches: 7. DNA of the CDR3: TGTGCCAGCAGCGGTCGACAGGGCGTTGAAGCTTTCTTT. Residues: CASSGRQGVEAFF.

The chain has TRBV9 and TRBJ1-2, with a tentative D call TRBD1 (5 bases). The V and J ends lost 2 bases and 9 bases respectively, with 11 bases between them. This CDR3 is built from 12 residues. CDR1 SGDLS and CDR2 YYNGEE come from the germline V gene. Here the CDR3 reads CASSVPGARYTF. The CDR3 bases are TGTGCCAGCAGCGTTCCCGGGGCTCGCTACACCTTC.

This clonotype was detected only a few times. The J gene is TRBJ2-1, the V gene TRBV2, with a tentative D call TRBD2 (6 bases). The germline gives CDR1 SNHLY, CDR2 FYNNEI. This CDR3 contains 17 residues. V lost 0 bases to trimming and J lost 0 bases, with 12 bases between them. CDR3 loop: CASSEARRVSSYNEQFF. CDR3 bases: TGTGCCAGCAGTGAAGCGAGGAGGGTAAGCTCCTACAATGAGCAGTTCTTC.

This clonotype showed up just once. The CDR3 is CASRPRDSSEQYF. The DNA of the CDR3 is TGTGCCAGCAGACCAAGGGACAGCTCCGAGCAGTACTTC. The rearrangement joins TRBV2 to TRBJ2-1, with 7 bases aligning to TRBD1. The J call may be mistaken, given a closer DNA end match to TRBJ2-7. CDR3 length: 13 amino acids. Germline V gene sequence: CDR1 SNHLY, CDR2 FYNNEI.